This is a list of T cell receptor beta chains from one sample in a study of T cell changes during pregnancy in multiple sclerosis. Profiling relied on immunoSEQ multiplex PCR, and the TCRdb table lists in-frame clones only, not all of them. In the table there are about 29,000 clones, just over 90% of which are singletons. Source: CD8+ T cells from peripheral blood mononuclear cells, taken before pregnancy. The receptors stem from a female donor with multiple sclerosis, enrolled in a pregnancy study. CDR3s include the opening cysteine and the closing phenylalanine or tryptophan. D genes are given only for firm matches. Rows give clone size only sometimes, using once, few, many, or a class for an expanded clone.

D gene,J gene,V gene,clone size,CDR3 protein,CDR3 DNA
.,TRBJ2-2,TRBV19,.,CASSIWERNTGELFF,TGTGCCAGTAGTATATGGGAGCGGAACACCGGGGAGCTGTTTTTT
.,TRBJ2-1,TRBV2,.,CASSERGGPLRRVNEQFF,TGTGCCAGCAGTGAAAGGGGGGGGCCTCTCAGGCGGGTTAATGAGCAGTTCTTC
.,TRBJ2-1,TRBV27,.,CASSLSGGDYNEQFF,TGTGCCAGCAGTTTATCAGGGGGTGATTACAATGAGCAGTTCTTC
TRBD2,TRBJ2-7,TRBV5-8,.,CASSRFSGNYEQYF,TGTGCCAGCAGCCGCTTTAGCGGGAACTACGAGCAGTACTTC
TRBD2,TRBJ2-1,TRBV19,.,CASSIGLAGSYNEQFF,TGTGCCAGTAGTATAGGACTAGCGGGATCCTACAATGAGCAGTTCTTC
.,TRBJ1-3,TRBV6-1,.,CASSEGEDSGNTIYF,TGTGCCAGCAGTGAGGGGGAGGACTCTGGAAACACCATATATTTT
TRBD2,TRBJ2-3,TRBV28,.,CASRGLAGGSTDTQYF,TGTGCCAGCAGGGGACTAGCGGGAGGGAGCACAGATACGCAGTATTTT
TRBD1,TRBJ2-5,TRBV28,.,CASSPYRGATEETQYF,TGTGCCAGCAGTCCCTACAGGGGCGCGACCGAGGAGACCCAGTACTTC
TRBD1,TRBJ2-2,TRBV4-1,.,CASRDRARNTGELFF,TGCGCCAGCAGAGACAGGGCGCGGAACACCGGGGAGCTGTTTTTT
TRBD1,TRBJ2-7,TRBV4-1,.,CASTWGQGADEQYF,TGCGCCAGCACATGGGGACAGGGAGCCGACGAGCAGTACTTC
.,TRBJ2-5,TRBV19,once,CASSIGTGGGETQYF,TGTGCCAGTAGTATCGGGACAGGCGGGGGAGAGACCCAGTACTTC
TRBD1,TRBJ2-7,TRBV10-1,.,CASIGRDRDHEQYF,TGCGCCAGCATAGGCCGGGACAGGGACCACGAGCAGTACTTC
.,TRBJ1-1,TRBV7-9,once,CASSLLPATNTEAFF,TGTGCCAGCAGCTTACTTCCCGCTACTAACACTGAAGCTTTCTTT
TRBD1,TRBJ2-7,TRBV5-4,.,CASSLRTGTGLPYEQYF,TGTGCCAGCAGCCTCCGGACCGGGACAGGGCTACCCTACGAGCAGTACTTC
TRBD1,TRBJ2-5,TRBV19,.,CASSIGLGQGRETQYF,TGTGCCAGTAGTATAGGTCTGGGACAGGGGCGGGAGACCCAGTACTTC
TRBD1,TRBJ1-1,TRBV12-5,.,CASGFSGTGLNTEAFF,TGTGCTAGTGGTTTTTCCGGGACAGGCCTGAACACTGAAGCTTTCTTT
.,TRBJ1-1,TRBV7-9,.,CASSLIANSLNTEAFF,TGTGCCAGCAGCTTAATAGCAAATTCTTTGAACACTGAAGCTTTCTTT
TRBD1,TRBJ1-3,TRBV5-1,.,CASSPTGIAGNTIYF,TGCGCCAGCAGCCCGACAGGGATTGCTGGAAACACCATATATTTT
TRBD1,TRBJ1-3,TRBV2,once,CARGQDSGNTIYF,TGTGCCAGGGGACAGGACTCTGGAAACACCATATATTTT
TRBD1,TRBJ1-1,TRBV6-6,.,CASSPRFDRGGTEAFF,TGTGCCAGCAGTCCACGTTTTGACAGGGGTGGGACTGAAGCTTTCTTT
.,TRBJ1-2,TRBV29-1,.,CSAYRQSFDGYTF,TGCAGCGCCTATCGACAGTCGTTTGATGGCTACACCTTC
.,TRBJ1-1,TRBV6-6,.,CASSYTDTEAFF,TGTGCCAGCAGTTACACAGACACTGAAGCTTTCTTT
.,TRBJ2-7,TRBV4-1,.,CASSQSYGLAYDIEQYF,TGCGCCAGCAGCCAGTCATACGGGCTAGCGTATGATATTGAGCAGTACTTC
TRBD1,TRBJ1-2,TRBV10-1,few,CASRNRGPWPLNYGYTF,TGCGCCAGCAGGAACAGGGGGCCATGGCCTCTCAACTATGGCTACACCTTC
TRBD2,TRBJ2-7,TRBV7-3,.,CASSNSGRAQYEQYF,TGTGCCAGCAGCAATAGCGGGAGGGCCCAATACGAGCAGTACTTC
.,TRBJ1-4,TRBV4-2,.,CASSPRGQEGSEKLFF,TGTGCCAGCAGCCCAAGAGGGCAGGAAGGAAGCGAAAAACTGTTTTTT
.,TRBJ2-1,TRBV7-3,.,CASSFLLSGMDEQFF,TGTGCCAGCAGCTTTTTGTTGTCCGGGATGGATGAGCAGTTCTTC
TRBD1,TRBJ2-7,TRBV13,.,CASSLGQTWDEQYF,TGTGCCAGCAGCTTGGGACAGACCTGGGACGAGCAGTACTTC
.,TRBJ2-7,TRBV29-1,.,CSVEGGDLSEQYF,TGCAGCGTAGAAGGGGGAGACCTAAGTGAGCAGTACTTC
TRBD1,TRBJ1-5,TRBV4-1,once,CASSADRTQRNQPQHF,TGCGCCAGCAGCGCGGACAGGACCCAGCGCAATCAGCCCCAGCATTTT
.,TRBJ2-7,TRBV7-9,.,CASSLGVGRRGEQYF,TGTGCCAGCAGCTTAGGGGTCGGGCGGAGGGGCGAGCAGTACTTC
TRBD1,TRBJ2-7,TRBV10-3,.,CAISDEGASYEQYF,TGTGCCATCAGTGACGAGGGGGCGAGCTACGAGCAGTACTTC
.,TRBJ1-2,TRBV19,.,CASSIPGQGGTGYTF,TGTGCCAGTAGTATTCCGGGGCAGGGAGGCACAGGCTACACCTTC
.,TRBJ1-1,TRBV13,once,CASSSGQLKVNTEAFF,TGTGCCAGCAGCAGTGGACAGCTCAAAGTGAACACTGAAGCTTTCTTT
TRBD2,TRBJ2-3,TRBV27,.,CATTSGGTDTQYF,TGTGCCACCACTAGCGGCGGCACAGATACGCAGTATTTT
TRBD2,TRBJ2-7,TRBV5-5,.,CASRDSSGSPYEQYF,TGTGCCAGCAGGGACTCTAGCGGGAGTCCCTACGAGCAGTACTTC
TRBD2,TRBJ2-3,TRBV6-4,.,CASIFSGEVDTQYF,TGTGCCAGCATATTTAGCGGGGAAGTAGATACGCAGTATTTT
.,TRBJ1-3,TRBV5-4,once,CASSLEGAGDSGNTIYF,TGTGCCAGCAGCTTGGAGGGAGCAGGGGACTCTGGAAACACCATATATTTT
TRBD1,TRBJ1-5,TRBV4-1,.,CASSQEWDRGQPQHF,TGCGCCAGCAGCCAAGAGTGGGACAGGGGGCAGCCCCAGCATTTT
TRBD1,TRBJ1-1,TRBV4-2,.,CASSRTYDRGYDKNTEAFF,TGTGCCAGCAGCCGGACTTATGACAGGGGGTATGATAAGAACACTGAAGCTTTCTTT
TRBD2,TRBJ2-2,TRBV9,once,CASSVEGTSPNTGELFF,TGTGCCAGCAGCGTAGAGGGGACTAGCCCTAACACCGGGGAGCTGTTTTTT
.,TRBJ1-5,TRBV6-1,.,CASSEVSNQPQHF,TGTGCCAGCAGTGAAGTCTCGAATCAGCCCCAGCATTTT
TRBD2,TRBJ2-3,TRBV15,.,CATSRDSYLSGGSTDTQYF,TGTGCCACCAGCAGAGATTCCTATTTAAGCGGGGGGAGCACAGATACGCAGTATTTT
TRBD2,TRBJ2-7,TRBV27,.,CASSLSGSYEQYF,TGTGCCAGCAGCCTCAGCGGGAGCTACGAGCAGTACTTC
.,TRBJ1-1,TRBV4-1,.,CASSQEGAGQAFF,TGCGCCAGCAGCCAAGAGGGGGCAGGGCAGGCTTTCTTT
.,TRBJ2-1,TRBV7-6,.,CASSLAPSRTKVSEQFF,TGTGCCAGCAGCTTAGCGCCGAGTAGGACAAAAGTTAGTGAGCAGTTCTTC
.,TRBJ1-5,TRBV27,.,CASSLTPGGNQPQHF,TGTGCCAGCAGTTTAACTCCAGGGGGCAATCAGCCCCAGCATTTT
TRBD2,TRBJ2-2,TRBV30,.,CAWSVSSGTGELFF,TGTGCCTGGAGTGTATCTAGCGGCACCGGGGAGCTGTTTTTT
.,TRBJ2-2,TRBV2,once,CATSEPVVGELFF,TGTGCCACCTCCGAACCGGTGGTCGGGGAGCTGTTTTTT
TRBD2,TRBJ2-7,TRBV28,.,CASSPGLANSYEQYF,TGTGCCAGCAGTCCAGGACTAGCGAATTCCTACGAGCAGTACTTC
TRBD2,TRBJ2-3,TRBV30,.,CAWASGIGRDTQYF,TGTGCCTGGGCTAGCGGGATAGGGCGAGATACGCAGTATTTT
.,TRBJ2-2,TRBV5-1,.,CASSPYGAGELFF,TGCGCCAGCAGCCCTTACGGGGCCGGGGAGCTGTTTTTT
TRBD2,TRBJ2-7,TRBV4-1,once,CASGPSGGSYEQYF,TGCGCCAGCGGCCCTAGCGGGGGGTCTTACGAGCAGTACTTC
.,TRBJ2-1,TRBV7-6,.,CASSLTRDNYNEQFF,TGTGCCAGCAGCCTTACTAGGGACAACTACAATGAGCAGTTCTTC
.,TRBJ1-3,TRBV2,.,CASSETSGSGNTIYF,TGTGCCAGCAGTGAAACCTCAGGGTCTGGAAACACCATATATTTT
.,TRBJ2-1,TRBV2,.,CASRGGYSYNEQFF,TGTGCCAGCAGAGGAGGATACTCCTACAATGAGCAGTTCTTC
TRBD1,TRBJ1-1,TRBV5-1,few,CASSPGQGARIFSEAFF,TGCGCCAGCAGCCCGGGACAGGGGGCGCGTATTTTCTCTGAAGCTTTCTTT
TRBD2,TRBJ2-7,TRBV7-3,once,CASSLNPGLAGVEQYF,TGTGCCAGCAGCCTCAACCCGGGACTAGCGGGAGTTGAGCAGTACTTC
.,TRBJ2-3,TRBV2,.,CASNQRVSTDTQYF,TGTGCCAGCAACCAGCGGGTTAGCACAGATACGCAGTATTTT